This T cell receptor (beta chain) stems from a study of T cell repertoires in cytomegalovirus infection. Overall study: In the study, CMV epitopes included recently identified HLA-C-restricted and well-studied HLA-B-restricted ones. The public TCR beta signatures pointed to both CMV infection and matching HLA type.

This clonotype was counted between two and nine times. Its antigen is not known. CDR3 length: 15 residues. The V gene end was trimmed by 4 bases and the J gene end by 7 bases; junction bases not matched to a gene: 7. Germline V lookup: CDR1 MGHDK, CDR2 SYGVNS. TCRdb re-called the reads with MiXCR, one entry per CDR3 protein. This sample yields roughly 310,000 distinct CDR3 sequences, of which around 29% are seen a single time; 15% to 20% belongs to the top ten. Overall study results and limits: Dominant in the ex vivo response were TCR beta clonotypes restricted by HLA-C and specific for CMV. Cumulative public TCR beta family frequency identified CMV carriers with the relevant HLA.

The V gene is TRBV25-1, the J gene TRBJ1-6, with 7 bases matching TRBD1. The sample in question was cultured PBMCs, obtained from culture after CMV antigen stimulation. The sequence came from a human donor in good health (CMV status not recorded). Some clones in this sample may be carry-over from other donors' samples. Here the CDR3 reads CASSGGQRMNSPLHF. CDR3 DNA: TGTGCCAGCAGTGGGGGACAGCGTATGAATTCACCCCTCCACTTT.